The 5 T cell receptor beta chains given below trace back to one sample, sequenced in a study of identical twins. TCRdb re-called the 5' RACE reads through MiXCR, storing one row per CDR3 protein. The sample includes about 530,000 distinct CDR3 sequences, about a fifth of them seen just once. This same sample was also part of a study on yellow fever vaccine responses in identical twins.

The sample consisted of CD4+ T cells sorted from blood. The source is a woman between 18 and 29 years old in good health.

In its sample, this clonotype was seen a few times. The chain uses TRBV20-1 and TRBJ2-1; D not certain. Trimming pared 0 bases from V and 9 bases from J, leaving 12 bases between. The CDR3 is made up of 13 amino acids. Germline V lookup: CDR1 DFQATT, CDR2 SNEGSKA (reference sequence). The CDR3 sequence: CSARDGSVGEQFF. The CDR3 DNA sequence: TGCAGTGCTAGAGATGGCAGCGTAGGTGAGCAGTTCTTC.

This clonotype was seen more than once but under ten times. This sequence joins TRBV2 and TRBJ2-2, with a weak D call TRBD2 (5 bases). Germline V gene data show CDR1 as SNHLY and CDR2 as FYNNEI. The CDR3 is made up of 14 amino acids. The V end lost 6 bases, the J end lost 8 bases, and 16 bases lay between the germline ends. For the CDR3, the DNA is TGTGCCAGCAGAGCAAGACGGGGAACGGGGGAGCTGTTTTTT. This gives the protein CASRARRGTGELFF.

The V gene is TRBV6-1, the J gene TRBJ2-2; 9 positions agree with TRBD2. Germline lookup yields CDR1 MNHNS and CDR2 SASEGT. The CDR3 loop spans 19 amino acids. The junction had 19 bases not matched to a gene; V was cut back by 5 bases and J by 6 bases. CDR3 loop: CASSRPRSTIAGVSGELFF. CDR3 sequence (DNA): TGTGCCAGCAGTCGGCCCCGGTCCACTATAGCGGGAGTTTCCGGGGAGCTGTTTTTT.

The gene calls are TRBV27 and TRBJ2-1; 7 bases are shared with TRBD2. CDR1 is MNHEY and CDR2 is SMNVEV in the germline V gene (reference sequence). The CDR3 is made up of 18 amino acids. Trimming cost V 2 bases and J 4 bases; bases outside gene matches: 14. CDR3 amino acids: CASSLRAGRTTLYNEQFF. CDR3 DNA sequence: TGTGCCAGCAGTTTAAGAGCGGGGAGGACTACTCTATACAATGAGCAGTTCTTC.

This clonotype was observed at least ten times. The rearrangement links TRBV24-1 to TRBJ1-1; D is undetermined. This CDR3 has 13 amino acids. Trimming shortened V by 2 bases and J by 7 bases, and 10 bases separated the two germline ends. Per the germline V gene, CDR1 is KGHDR and CDR2 is SFDVKD. For the CDR3, the DNA is TGTGCCACCAGTGATTCCCGGGCCCGTGAAGCTTTCTTT. Residues: CATSDSRAREAFF.